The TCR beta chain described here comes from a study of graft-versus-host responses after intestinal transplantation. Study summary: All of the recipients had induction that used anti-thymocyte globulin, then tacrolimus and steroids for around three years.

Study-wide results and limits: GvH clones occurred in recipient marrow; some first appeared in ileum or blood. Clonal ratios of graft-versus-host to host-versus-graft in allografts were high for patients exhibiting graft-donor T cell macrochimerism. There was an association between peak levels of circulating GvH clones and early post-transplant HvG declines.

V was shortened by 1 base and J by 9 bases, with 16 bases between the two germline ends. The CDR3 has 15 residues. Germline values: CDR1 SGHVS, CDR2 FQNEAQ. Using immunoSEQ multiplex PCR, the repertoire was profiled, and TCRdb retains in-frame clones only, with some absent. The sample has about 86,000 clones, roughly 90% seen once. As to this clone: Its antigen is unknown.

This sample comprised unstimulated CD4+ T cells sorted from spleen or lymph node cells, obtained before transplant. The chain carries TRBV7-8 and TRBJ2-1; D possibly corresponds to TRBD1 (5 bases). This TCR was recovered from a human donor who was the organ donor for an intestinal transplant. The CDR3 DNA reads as TGTGCCAGCAGCTTAGGGGTACAGGCAAGCAGTGAGCAGTTCTTC. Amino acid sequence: CASSLGVQASSEQFF.